Shown below are 14 T cell receptor beta chains from a single sample sequenced in a study of cytotoxic CD8 clonotypes in ibrutinib-treated CLL (dated by TCRdb to about 2021). The method behind the library was the immunoSEQ multiplex PCR assay. TCRdb took over this immuneACCESS table, retaining in-frame rearrangements with V and J assigned. Such tables are incomplete; in checked studies, under half of the missing clones stem from an unresolved V gene, and the remainder is unexplained. Here the sample has about 310,000 clones; almost 80% occur a single time. The top ten clones comprise over 6.5% of the sample. The sample was PBMCs, taken before ibrutinib treatment. These receptors all come from a human donor with chronic lymphocytic leukemia.

This clone was observed a handful of times. The rearrangement uses TRBV29-1 and TRBJ2-2; TRBD1 matches at 9 bases. CDR3 size: 13 residues. Trimming removed 7 bases from V and 4 bases from J; junction bases left unmatched: 4. CDR1 is SQVTM, CDR2 ANQGSEA, per germline. CDR3 sequence (DNA): TGCAGCGCGACGGGACAGGGCACCGGGGAGCTGTTTTTT. This encodes CSATGQGTGELFF.

This clone has more than one count but fewer than ten. This chain connects TRBV30 to TRBJ1-1; perhaps TRBD1 as D (5 bases). The CDR3 totals 13 residues. The V gene lost 5 bases and the J gene lost 1 base, with 11 bases spanning the gap. Germline CDR1 reads GTSNPN; CDR2 reads SVGIG (reference sequence). The CDR3 DNA follows: TGTGCCTGGGGTCCGGGGCAGAACACTGAAGCTTTCTTT. The encoded protein is CAWGPGQNTEAFF.

As for this clone: The same CDR3 is also encoded by other DNA sequences in this sample. The V and J genes are TRBV9 and TRBJ2-3; 11 positions agree with TRBD2. V lost 0 bases to trimming and J lost 6 bases; unmatched junction nucleotides: 9. CDR3 length: 17 amino acids. Germline loops: CDR1 SGDLS, CDR2 YYNGEE. The CDR3 DNA follows: TGTGCCAGCAGCGTAGGATCACTAGCGGGAGTCGGCGATACGCAGTATTTT. Its translation is CASSVGSLAGVGDTQYF.

The chain carries TRBV4-2 and TRBJ1-2; 8 nucleotides line up with TRBD1. The CDR3 is made up of 15 amino acids. The V segment lost 7 bases and the J segment 5 bases; nucleotides outside the gene matches: 12. Germline-derived CDR1 and CDR2 are LGHNA and YNFKEQ. CDR3 bases: TGTGCCAGCAACCGTCCGGGACAGGACCTTTATGGCTACACCTTC. It is translated as CASNRPGQDLYGYTF.

J is TRBJ2-7 and V is TRBV19; 7 bases agree with TRBD2. This CDR3 comprises 11 residues. Looked up from germline, CDR1 is LNHDA and CDR2 is SQIVND (reference sequence). Unmatched junction bases numbered 1, after V lost 8 bases and J lost 3 bases. The CDR3: CASASGYEQYF. The CDR3 region has the DNA TGTGCCAGTGCTAGCGGCTACGAGCAGTACTTC.

The rearrangement uses TRBV9 and TRBJ2-7, with 7 positions matching TRBD1. This CDR3 region has 15 residues. The J segment lost 0 bases and the V segment lost 2 bases, leaving 5 bases of the junction unmatched. Per germline, CDR1 SGDLS and CDR2 YYNGEE. The CDR3 is CASSVGQAFSYEQYF. The CDR3 DNA follows: TGTGCCAGCAGCGTCGGACAGGCGTTCTCCTACGAGCAGTACTTC.

V usage is TRBV14 and J usage is TRBJ1-4; D is possibly TRBD1 (5 bases). The CDR3 contains 14 residues. Trimming pared 4 bases from V and 7 bases from J, leaving 13 bases between. Germline CDR1 reads SGHDN; CDR2 reads FVKESK. CDR3 residues: CASSPRWGGEKLFF. CDR3 DNA: TGTGCCAGCAGCCCCCGGTGGGGGGGTGAAAAACTGTTTTTT.

This clone was counted once. The V and J genes are TRBV20-1 and TRBJ2-7; D may be TRBD2 (6 bases). The germline V gene has CDR1 DFQATT and CDR2 SNEGSKA (reference sequence). CDR3 length: 10 residues. V shed 6 bases and J shed 6 bases, with 9 bases lying between them. This CDR3 reads CSALAAEQYF. The CDR3 region has the DNA TGCAGTGCGTTAGCGGCCGAGCAGTACTTC.

V gene TRBV11-2 combines with J gene TRBJ2-1, with D perhaps given as TRBD1 or TRBD2 (6 bases each). Germline V gene sequence: CDR1 SGHAT, CDR2 FQNNGV. CDR3 length: 16 amino acids. Trimming stripped 5 bases from V and 0 bases from J, with 14 bases between. The CDR3 region has the DNA TGTGCCAGCAGCACACAGGGAGGCCCCTCCTACAATGAGCAGTTCTTC. Its protein is CASSTQGGPSYNEQFF.

J is TRBJ2-2 and V is TRBV7-9; no firm D call. The CDR3 spans 14 residues. Germline V CDR1 and CDR2: SEHNR, FQNEAQ (reference sequence). Trimming took off 0 bases at V and 3 bases at J, with 5 bases between the two ends. This CDR3 is CASSLAGYTGELFF. The CDR3 coding sequence is TGTGCCAGCAGCTTAGCGGGGTACACCGGGGAGCTGTTTTTT.

This rearrangement joins TRBV5-1 to TRBJ1-4; D ambiguous. This CDR3 comprises 12 residues. Germline lookup yields CDR1 SGHRS and CDR2 YFSETQ. Trimming cost V 5 bases and J 5 bases, with 7 bases left between them. The chain's CDR3 is CASSRGNEKLFF. CDR3 DNA sequence: TGCGCCAGCAGTCGTGGGAATGAAAAACTGTTTTTT.

The chain carries TRBV28 and TRBJ2-1; 7 bases map to TRBD2. V lost 7 bases, J lost 1 base, and 4 bases stayed unmatched. The CDR3 consists of 14 residues. CDR1 is MDHEN and CDR2 is SYDVKM in the germline V gene. CDR3 coding DNA: TGTGCCAGCAATAGCGGGCGATCCTACAATGAGCAGTTCTTC. Translation gives CASNSGRSYNEQFF.

The rearrangement joins TRBV4-2 to TRBJ2-2; D remains ambiguous. Trimming took 4 bases from V and 5 from J, leaving 14 bases between them. CDR1 and CDR2 (germline): LGHNA, YNFKEQ. CDR3 length equals 15 residues. CDR3: CASSPEDAVTGELFF. Written as DNA, the CDR3 is TGTGCCAGCAGCCCCGAGGACGCCGTTACCGGGGAGCTGTTTTTT.

This chain links TRBV6-5 with TRBJ2-3, with D perhaps matching TRBD2 (5 bases). This CDR3 has 13 amino acids. Germline V gene lookup returns CDR1 MNHEY and CDR2 SVGAGI. The V end lost 6 bases, the J end lost 9 bases, and 16 bases lay between the germline ends. The CDR3 protein is CASRRGLERTQYF. The CDR3 bases are TGTGCCAGCAGACGCGGACTGGAAAGGACGCAGTATTTT.